These 27 T cell receptor beta chains came from one sample sequenced in a study of T cell responses to AZD1222 COVID-19 vaccine. Sequenced by immunoSEQ multiplex PCR; TCRdb stores in-frame clones only, minus some. This sample yields approximately 160,000 clones, of which about nine tenths are seen a single time; more than 1.3% belongs to the top ten. The sample here was peripheral blood, taken on day 0 of AZD1222 vaccination. The receptors originated from an adult in good health.

This rearrangement joins TRBV6-5 to TRBJ2-2; D possibly corresponds to TRBD1 (5 bases). The CDR3 contains 15 residues. The germline gives CDR1 MNHEY, CDR2 SVGAGI. Trimming left V 7 bases short and J 6 bases short, with 18 bases between. Written as DNA, the CDR3 is TGTGCCAGCAAGTTGGGCCAGGGATGGGCCGGGGAGCTGTTTTTT. It translates to CASKLGQGWAGELFF.

This chain uses TRBV4-3 with TRBJ1-4; possible D gene TRBD1, 5 bases. Deletions cut 4 bases from V and 7 bases from J, with 16 bases between. CDR1 is LGHNA, CDR2 YSLEER, per germline. The CDR3 loop spans 15 amino acids. The chain's CDR3 is CASSLAQGMGEKLFF. The DNA for the CDR3 is TGCGCCAGCAGCCTCGCGCAGGGTATGGGTGAAAAACTGTTTTTT.

V gene TRBV18 combines with J gene TRBJ1-2; D may be TRBD1 (6 bases). This CDR3 has 14 residues. The ends were cut back, 4 bases at V and 3 bases at J, with 12 bases in the middle. Looked up from germline, CDR1 is KGHSH and CDR2 is LQKENI. CDR3 nucleotide sequence: TGTGCCAGCTCACTCCACAGGGAAGACTATGGCTACACCTTC. Amino acid sequence: CASSLHREDYGYTF.

This clone was found once. The rearrangement links TRBV15 to TRBJ1-5; D gene unclear. Deletions cut 1 base from V and 1 base from J, with 8 bases between. The CDR3 consists of 15 residues. Per germline, CDR1 LNHNV and CDR2 YYDKDF (reference sequence). Here the CDR3 reads CATSRGVWSNQPQHF. CDR3 nucleotide sequence: TGTGCCACCAGCAGAGGGGTCTGGAGCAATCAGCCCCAGCATTTT.

The V call is TRBV19, the J call TRBJ1-1; D perhaps matches TRBD1 (6 bases). Germline CDR1 reads LNHDA; CDR2 reads SQIVND (reference sequence). CDR3 size: 13 residues. The CDR3 region has the DNA TGTGCGTCTGGCCGGGGGCCTAACACTGAAGCTTTCTTT. Its translation is CASGRGPNTEAFF.

The gene calls are TRBV7-2 and TRBJ1-5; D not certain. CDR1 and CDR2 from the germline V gene are SGHTA and FQGNSA. This CDR3 has 13 amino acids. The V and J ends lost 5 bases and 0 bases respectively, with 5 bases between them. As DNA, the CDR3 is TGTGCCAGCAGCCGAGATAGCAATCAGCCCCAGCATTTT. The encoded protein is CASSRDSNQPQHF.

The chain uses TRBV11-2 and TRBJ2-1; unclear D gene. This CDR3 region has 11 residues. The germline V and J ends were trimmed by 1 base and 7 bases, with 2 bases remaining between them. The V gene's germline CDR1 is SGHAT and CDR2 FQNNGV. The CDR3 nucleotides are TGTGCCAGCAGCTTAGCTAATGAGCAGTTCTTC. It translates to CASSLANEQFF. Full variable domain (rest looked up from reference TRBV11-2 and TRBJ2-1): EAGVAQSPRYKIIEKRQSVAFWCNPISGHATLYWYQQILGQGPKLLIQFQNNGVVDDSQLPKDRFSAERLKGVDSTLKIQPAKLEDSAVYLCASSLANEQFFGPGTRLTVL.

This clone appeared a few times. This chain uses TRBV10-3 with TRBJ1-4; D call uncertain. The CDR3 has 15 amino acids. In germline, CDR1 is ENHRY, CDR2 SYGVKD. V dropped 0 bases and J dropped 5 bases, with 10 bases sitting between them. CDR3 coding DNA: TGTGCCATCAGTGAGTCGCTGGGCGGCAATGAAAAACTGTTTTTT. It yields the protein CAISESLGGNEKLFF.

This chain joins TRBV7-9 and TRBJ1-5; 12 bases are shared with TRBD1. The germline CDR1 and CDR2 sequences are SEHNR and FQNEAQ (reference sequence). The length of the CDR3 is 14 residues. V shed 5 bases, J shed 6 bases, and the junction held 2 bases outside the gene matches. In DNA form, the CDR3 reads TGTGCCAGCAGCGGGGACAGGGGGCTTCAGCCCCAGCATTTT. This codes for CASSGDRGLQPQHF.

This clone was counted once. The chain links TRBV5-3 to TRBJ2-3; D might be TRBD2 (5 bases). TRBV5-3 is sorted into the ORF group, with uncertain function. V was pared by 4 bases and J by 0 bases, with 21 bases between. The CDR3 runs 18 residues. CDR3 amino acids: CARSRSPGERRSTDTQYF. DNA for the CDR3: TGTGCCAGAAGCCGCAGCCCAGGAGAACGGAGGAGCACAGATACGCAGTATTTT.

The chain employs TRBV28 and TRBJ1-2, with D uncertain. CDR3 length: 15 amino acids. Germline CDR1 MDHEN, CDR2 SYDVKM. With 2 bases removed from V and 5 bases from J, the gap between germline ends came to 15 bases. The CDR3 DNA sequence: TGTGCCAGCAGTTTAATCGGCCCAAACTTATATGGCTACACCTTC. This codes for CASSLIGPNLYGYTF.

The sample holds many counts of this clone. This chain uses TRBV7-2 with TRBJ2-3; 9 nucleotides line up with TRBD2. The CDR3 runs 15 residues. V trimming: 1 base; J trimming: 4 bases; junction bases outside the gene matches: 3. Per germline, CDR1 SGHTA and CDR2 FQGNSA. The DNA of the CDR3 is TGTGCCAGCAGCTTAGTTCCTAGCGGGGCAGATACGCAGTATTTT. Translation: CASSLVPSGADTQYF.

This chain links TRBV6-4 with TRBJ2-1; D may be TRBD1 or TRBD2 (5 bases each). The CDR3 has 14 amino acids. Trimming removed 0 bases from V and 4 bases from J, with 7 bases in between. Germline CDR1 and CDR2: MRHNA and SNTAGT. In nucleotides, the CDR3 is TGTGCCAGCAGTGACTCTGGGGGATACAATGAGCAGTTCTTC. This sequence encodes CASSDSGGYNEQFF.

This clone was found a few times. This chain connects TRBV5-1 to TRBJ2-1, with 9 bases aligning to TRBD2. CDR3 length: 15 amino acids. Trimming at V came to 3 bases and at J to 6 bases, leaving 7 bases not matched to a gene. Germline assignment: CDR1 SGHRS and CDR2 YFSETQ. CDR3 DNA sequence: TGCGCCAGCAGCTCCGTAGCGGGGGTTGTCAATGAGCAGTTCTTC. Protein product: CASSSVAGVVNEQFF.

V is TRBV7-9 and J is TRBJ1-1; D is undetermined. The CDR3 totals 15 residues. The V gene's germline CDR1 is SEHNR and CDR2 FQNEAQ (reference sequence). The V gene lost 4 bases and the J gene lost 1 base, with 13 bases spanning the gap. In nucleotides, the CDR3 is TGTGCCAGCAGCTCCCTCGACGCTGAGAACACTGAAGCTTTCTTT. The encoded protein is CASSSLDAENTEAFF. Using reference TRBV7-9 and TRBJ1-1 for the parts outside the CDR3, the full variable domain is DTGVSQNPRHKITKRGQNVTFRCDPISEHNRLYWYRQTLGQGPEFLTYFQNEAQLEKSRLLSDRFSAERPKGSFSTLEIQRTEQGDSAMYLCASSSLDAENTEAFFGQGTRLTVV.

This clone was seen only a few times. This rearrangement joins TRBV10-2 to TRBJ2-1; D is unclear. The CDR3 is 12 amino acids. V lost 4 bases and J lost 8, with 9 bases in between. Germline V gene data show CDR1 as WSHSY and CDR2 as SAAADI. The DNA of the CDR3 is TGCGCCAGCAGTGCGTTCGAGTATGAGCAGTTCTTC. It is translated as CASSAFEYEQFF.

The chain employs TRBV7-2 and TRBJ1-1, with D perhaps TRBD1 (5 bases). The germline gives CDR1 SGHTA, CDR2 FQGNSA. V lost 5 bases and J 1 base, leaving 14 bases between the germline ends. This CDR3 is built from 15 residues. CDR3 sequence: CASSPTTRGNTEAFF. The CDR3 coding sequence is TGTGCCAGCAGCCCAACGACAAGGGGGAACACTGAAGCTTTCTTT.

V is TRBV7-9 and J is TRBJ1-5; a possible D gene is TRBD1 (5 bases). V lost 3 bases and J lost 6, with 24 bases in between. CDR1 SEHNR and CDR2 FQNEAQ come from the germline V gene (reference sequence). The CDR3 is 18 amino acids. CDR3 in DNA: TGTGCCAGCAGCTTCGAAACTTTCCCAGGGACCGGGAGTCAGCCCCAGCATTTT. Translation gives CASSFETFPGTGSQPQHF.

V and J are TRBV4-1 and TRBJ1-2; 9 bases match TRBD1. This CDR3 is built from 18 residues. J lost 3 bases, V lost 1 base, and 12 bases had no gene match. Germline V lookup: CDR1 MGHRA, CDR2 YSYEKL. The CDR3 nucleotides are TGCGCCAGCAGCCAAGTGGGGGGGACAGGGTTGTTCGACTATGGCTACACCTTC. It encodes CASSQVGGTGLFDYGYTF.

The genes are TRBV5-1 and TRBJ2-7; the D gene is possibly TRBD1 (5 bases). The CDR3 runs 15 residues. V dropped 0 bases and J dropped 0 bases, with 10 bases sitting between them. Germline V CDR1 and CDR2: SGHRS, YFSETQ. The CDR3 DNA reads as TGCGCCAGCAGCTTGGCTGGGGCGAGCTCCTACGAGCAGTACTTC. This gives the protein CASSLAGASSYEQYF. Based on the CDR3 plus reference TRBV5-1 and TRBJ2-7, the full variable domain is KAGVTQTPRYLIKTRGQQVTLSCSPISGHRSVSWYQQTPGQGLQFLFEYFSETQRNKGNFPGRFSGRQFSNSRSEMNVSTLELGDSALYLCASSLAGASSYEQYFGPGTRLTVT.

This CDR3 reads CASSLGPTRDEKLFF. The CDR3 DNA reads as TGCGCCAGCAGCTTGGGGCCAACCAGGGATGAAAAACTGTTTTTT. J is TRBJ1-4 and V is TRBV5-1, with D possibly being TRBD1 (5 bases). This CDR3 comprises 15 residues. Deletions cut 0 bases from V and 6 bases from J, with 12 bases between. Germline CDR1 reads SGHRS; CDR2 reads YFSETQ.

The chain employs TRBV7-6 and TRBJ1-6; no clear D. The germline V and J ends were trimmed by 5 bases and 1 base, with 15 bases remaining between them. CDR1 is SGHVS, CDR2 FNYEAQ, per germline. The CDR3 consists of 17 residues. In DNA form, the CDR3 reads TGTGCCAGCAGCCTCACAGTAGAGAGTTCCTATAATTCACCCCTCCACTTT. It encodes CASSLTVESSYNSPLHF. Supplemented by reference TRBV7-6 and TRBJ1-6, the full variable domain reads GAGVSQSPRYKVTKRGQDVALRCDPISGHVSLYWYRQALGQGPEFLTYFNYEAQQDKSGLPNDRFSAERPEGSISTLTIQRTEQRDSAMYRCASSLTVESSYNSPLHFGNGTRLTVT.

The gene calls are TRBV24-1 and TRBJ1-3; 7 bases agree with TRBD1. The germline V gene encodes CDR1 KGHDR and CDR2 SFDVKD. The CDR3 consists of 11 residues. With V trimmed by 9 bases and J by 8 bases, 3 bases remained unmatched. The CDR3 reads CATRTGYTIYF. The CDR3 DNA follows: TGTGCCACCCGGACAGGCTACACCATATATTTT.

V and J are TRBV7-6 and TRBJ1-6; tentative D call: TRBD1 (5 bases). Trimming took off 3 bases at V and 0 bases at J, with 9 bases between the two ends. The CDR3 has 16 amino acids. CDR1 is SGHVS, CDR2 FNYEAQ, per germline. The CDR3 DNA reads TGTGCCAGCAGCTTGGGGGGGAGCTCCTATAATTCACCCCTCCACTTT. Its translation: CASSLGGSSYNSPLHF.

J is TRBJ2-1 and V is TRBV3-1 (or the pseudogene TRBV3-2); D unresolved. This CDR3 region has 12 residues. Trimming stripped 1 base from V and 7 bases from J, with 5 bases between. Germline CDR1 LGHDT, CDR2 YNNKEL (reference sequence). In DNA form, the CDR3 reads TGTGCCAGCAGCCAAGCCCGGAATGAGCAGTTCTTC. Translation: CASSQARNEQFF.

This clone was counted at least ten times. This chain links TRBV6-1 with TRBJ2-7, with 11 bases identical to TRBD1. This CDR3 region has 15 residues. The trim removed 0 bases at V and 4 bases at J, leaving 2 bases unmatched. The germline gives CDR1 MNHNS, CDR2 SASEGT. Here the CDR3 DNA reads TGTGCCAGCAGTGAAGCTGGGACAGGGGGGTACGAGCAGTACTTC. It yields the protein CASSEAGTGGYEQYF.

CDR3 DNA: TGTGCCAGCAGTTACCAGGGTCCAACTGAAGCTTTCTTT. Translated, it gives CASSYQGPTEAFF. V usage is TRBV6-5 and J usage is TRBJ1-1, with D possibly TRBD1 on 5 matching bases. Trimming pared 2 bases from V and 5 bases from J, leaving 9 bases between. The CDR3 extends over 13 amino acids. Germline CDR1 MNHEY, CDR2 SVGAGI.